Here is one T cell receptor beta chain with its context. Its antigen is currently unknown. This sample is part of a study of yellow fever vaccine responses in identical twins. Notes on the study in general: Among the twins, the vaccine T cell response reportedly seemed partly convergent and partly personalized.

CDR3 length: 13 residues. Trimming pared 3 bases from V and 2 bases from J, leaving 8 bases between. Germline V lookup: CDR1 MGHRA, CDR2 YSYEKL. TCRdb reanalysed the RT-PCR reads using MiXCR and keeps one entry per CDR3 protein. This sample yields about 19,000 distinct CDR3 sequences, of which roughly 70% are seen a single time; less than 3% belongs to the top ten. V and J are TRBV4-1 and TRBJ2-7; D is perhaps TRBD1 (6 bases). The sequence was obtained from a woman under 30 who received the yellow fever vaccine. This specimen was T cells from blood (PBMCs), unsorted or a sorted subset (not recorded which), taken before or after yellow fever vaccination (not recorded which). The CDR3 sequence is CASSHRTAYEQYF. The CDR3 DNA sequence: TGCGCCAGCAGCCACAGGACAGCCTACGAGCAGTACTTC.